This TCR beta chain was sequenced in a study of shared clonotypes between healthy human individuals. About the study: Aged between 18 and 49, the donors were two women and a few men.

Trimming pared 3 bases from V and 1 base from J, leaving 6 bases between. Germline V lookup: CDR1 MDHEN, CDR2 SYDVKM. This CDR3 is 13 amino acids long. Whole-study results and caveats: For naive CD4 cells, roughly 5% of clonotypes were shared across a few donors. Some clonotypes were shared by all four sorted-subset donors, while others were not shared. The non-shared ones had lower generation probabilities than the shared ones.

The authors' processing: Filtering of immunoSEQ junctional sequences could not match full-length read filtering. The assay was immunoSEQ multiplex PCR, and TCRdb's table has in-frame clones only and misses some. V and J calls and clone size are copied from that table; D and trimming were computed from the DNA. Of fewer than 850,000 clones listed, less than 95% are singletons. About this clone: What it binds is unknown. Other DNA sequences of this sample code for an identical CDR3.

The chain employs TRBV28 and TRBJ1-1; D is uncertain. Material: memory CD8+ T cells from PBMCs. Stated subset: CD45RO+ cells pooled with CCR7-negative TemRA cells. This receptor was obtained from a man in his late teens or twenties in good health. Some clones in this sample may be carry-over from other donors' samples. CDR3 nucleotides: TGTGCCAGCAGTTTGGGGAGGAACACTGAAGCTTTCTTT. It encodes CASSLGRNTEAFF.